This paragraph reports one TCR beta chain. Its antigen is unknown. Germline values: CDR1 SGHVS, CDR2 FNYEAQ. The V and J ends lost 1 base and 9 bases, in that order; junction bases with no gene match: 10. The CDR3 has 17 amino acids. Specified treatment: 19 received Ad26.COV2.S at low or high dose, single or two shots; 5 received placebo; per-sample allocation not given. Samples analyzed were those drawn on day 63 after the first vaccine or placebo injection. The data were produced by immunoSEQ multiplex PCR, yet TCRdb's version contains in-frame clones alone and is incomplete. Of about 350,000 clones in the sample, roughly 85% were seen once. The data were taken from a study of Ad26.COV2.S vaccination and SARS-CoV-2 variants. Study-level points and caveats: It was found that vaccine and placebo recipients had similar non-spike TCR breadth.

The chain carries TRBV7-6 and TRBJ1-6, with 9 bases fitting TRBD1. This TCR was sampled from a person between 18 and 65 years old who received the Ad26.COV2.S COVID-19 vaccine or a placebo. The material sequenced was peripheral blood, taken in a trial of Ad26.COV2.S vaccine versus placebo. The CDR3 DNA is TGTGCCAGCAGCTTAGTTCGACAGGGGGTAAGTTGTTCACCCCTCCACTTT. It encodes CASSLVRQGVSCSPLHF.